This T cell receptor beta chain was identified during a study of PD-1 blockade in classical Hodgkin lymphoma. Study overall: Nivolumab dosing for patients was 3 mg/kg, administered intravenously every 2 weeks. Whole-study results and caveats: With CD4+ cells, TCR diversity rose significantly by C4D1, but not with CD8+ cells.

In germline, CDR1 is LGHNT, CDR2 FRNRAP. The V gene end was trimmed by 4 bases and the J gene end by 3 bases; junction bases not matched to a gene: 2. There are 13 residues in the CDR3. Remarks on this clone: What it recognizes is unknown.

In every patient, relapse followed autologous stem cell transplantation, while exposure to brentuximab vedotin differed. Best response was recorded as complete response, partial response or progressive disease. Clones were read by immunoSEQ multiplex PCR, and TCRdb kept only the in-frame ones, dropping some. The sample includes roughly 100,000 clones, about 89% seen only once; the top ten take about 6.1%. Sequenced material: peripheral blood mononuclear cells (PBMCs), taken before the second cycle of nivolumab. This receptor was taken from a human donor with classical Hodgkin lymphoma. This sequence joins TRBV12-5 and TRBJ1-2; TRBD1 aligns across 7 bases. In DNA form, the CDR3 reads TGTGCTAGTGGTTCGGGACAGTACTATGGCTACACCTTC. Protein product: CASGSGQYYGYTF.